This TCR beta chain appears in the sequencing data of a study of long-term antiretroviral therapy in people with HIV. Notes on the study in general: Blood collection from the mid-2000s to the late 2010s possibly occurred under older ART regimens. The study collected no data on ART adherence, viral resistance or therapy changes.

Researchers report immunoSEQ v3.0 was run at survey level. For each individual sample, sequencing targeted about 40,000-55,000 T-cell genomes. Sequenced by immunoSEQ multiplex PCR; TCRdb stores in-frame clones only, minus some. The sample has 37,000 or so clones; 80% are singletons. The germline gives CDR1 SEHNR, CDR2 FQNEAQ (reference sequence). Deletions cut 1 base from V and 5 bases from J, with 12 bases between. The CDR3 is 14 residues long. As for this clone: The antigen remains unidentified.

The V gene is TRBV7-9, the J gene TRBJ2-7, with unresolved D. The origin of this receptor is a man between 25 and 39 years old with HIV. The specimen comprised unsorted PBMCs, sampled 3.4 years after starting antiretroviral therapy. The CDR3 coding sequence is TGTGCCAGCAGCTTAGGGGTGCAGAGCAACGAGCAGTACTTC. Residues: CASSLGVQSNEQYF.